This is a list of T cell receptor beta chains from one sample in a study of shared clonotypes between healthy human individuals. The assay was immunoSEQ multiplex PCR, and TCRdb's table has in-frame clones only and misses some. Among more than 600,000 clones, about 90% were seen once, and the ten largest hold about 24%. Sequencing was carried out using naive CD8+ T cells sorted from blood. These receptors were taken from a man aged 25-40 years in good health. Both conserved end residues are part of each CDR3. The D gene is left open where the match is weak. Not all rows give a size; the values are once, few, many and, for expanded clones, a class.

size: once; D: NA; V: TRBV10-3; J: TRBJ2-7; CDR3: CAISEEQGALGEQYF; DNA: TGTGCCATCAGTGAGGAGCAGGGAGCCCTAGGCGAGCAGTACTTC
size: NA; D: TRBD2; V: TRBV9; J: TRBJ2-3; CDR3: CASSTPRGRSPNRDTQYF; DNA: TGTGCCAGCAGCACCCCCCGCGGGAGGTCCCCTAACCGGGATACGCAGTATTTT
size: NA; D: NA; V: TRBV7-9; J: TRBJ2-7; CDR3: CASSFRDPYEQYF; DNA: TGTGCCAGCAGCTTCCGGGACCCCTACGAGCAGTACTTC
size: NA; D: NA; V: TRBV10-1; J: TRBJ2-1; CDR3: CASNVKDGSGVEQFF; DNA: TGCGCCAGCAACGTTAAAGACGGGAGTGGGGTTGAGCAGTTCTTC
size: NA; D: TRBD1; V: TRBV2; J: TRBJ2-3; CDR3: CASREGQGVTDTQYF; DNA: TGTGCCAGCAGAGAAGGACAGGGTGTTACAGATACGCAGTATTTT
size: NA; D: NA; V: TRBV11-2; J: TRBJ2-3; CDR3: CASSLGTVPSDTQYF; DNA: TGTGCCAGCAGCTTAGGAACAGTCCCGTCAGATACGCAGTATTTT
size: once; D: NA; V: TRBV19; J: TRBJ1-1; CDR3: CASSISDNTEAFF; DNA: TGTGCCAGTAGTATATCAGACAACACTGAAGCTTTCTTT
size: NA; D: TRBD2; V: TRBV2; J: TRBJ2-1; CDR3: CASSESLAGVDEQFF; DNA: TGTGCCAGCAGTGAAAGCCTAGCGGGAGTGGATGAGCAGTTCTTC
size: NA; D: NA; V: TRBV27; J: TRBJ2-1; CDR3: CASSFVAGKYNEQFF; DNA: TGTGCCAGCAGTTTTGTTGCGGGGAAGTACAATGAGCAGTTCTTC
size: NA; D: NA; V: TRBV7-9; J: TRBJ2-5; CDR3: CASSLVRGYQETQYF; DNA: TGTGCCAGCAGCTTAGTTCGGGGGTACCAAGAGACCCAGTACTTC
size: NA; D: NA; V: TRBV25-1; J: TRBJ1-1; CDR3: CASSVVTGVEAFF; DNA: TGTGCCAGCAGTGTGGTTACGGGAGTCGAAGCTTTCTTT
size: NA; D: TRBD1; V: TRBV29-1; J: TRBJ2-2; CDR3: CSVETGGSNTGELFF; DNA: TGCAGCGTTGAGACAGGGGGTTCGAACACCGGGGAGCTGTTTTTT
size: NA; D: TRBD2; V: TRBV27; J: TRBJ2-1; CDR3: CASSIAGANYNEQFF; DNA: TGTGCCAGCAGCATAGCGGGAGCCAACTACAATGAGCAGTTCTTC
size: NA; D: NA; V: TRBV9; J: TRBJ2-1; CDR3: CASSVGGTNEQFF; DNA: TGTGCCAGCAGCGTAGGGGGAACGAATGAGCAGTTCTTC
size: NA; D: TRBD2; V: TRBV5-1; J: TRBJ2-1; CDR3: CASSLPLAGGPYNEQFF; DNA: TGCGCCAGCAGCCTACCGCTAGCGGGAGGGCCCTACAATGAGCAGTTCTTC
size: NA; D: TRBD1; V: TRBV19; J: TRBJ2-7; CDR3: CASSGTGVYPADEQYF; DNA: TGTGCCAGTAGCGGGACAGGGGTGTATCCCGCCGACGAGCAGTACTTC
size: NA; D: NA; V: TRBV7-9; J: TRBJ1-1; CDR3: CASSPSPGGLGNTEAFF; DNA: TGTGCCAGCAGCCCAAGCCCCGGGGGGCTAGGAAACACTGAAGCTTTCTTT
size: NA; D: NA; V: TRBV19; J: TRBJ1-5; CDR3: CASRTGIGLQPQHF; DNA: TGTGCCAGCCGCACAGGGATCGGGCTCCAGCCCCAGCATTTT
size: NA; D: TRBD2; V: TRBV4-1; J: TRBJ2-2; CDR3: CASSLASGFKTGELFF; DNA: TGCGCCAGCAGCCTGGCTAGCGGGTTCAAGACCGGGGAGCTGTTTTTT
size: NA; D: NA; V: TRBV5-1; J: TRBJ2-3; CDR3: CASSLESQSTDTQYF; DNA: TGCGCCAGCAGCTTGGAGTCGCAGAGCACAGATACGCAGTATTTT
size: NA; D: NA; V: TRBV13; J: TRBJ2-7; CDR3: CASSLGRAGRYEQYF; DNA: TGTGCCAGCAGCTTAGGTCGGGCGGGGCGGTACGAGCAGTACTTC
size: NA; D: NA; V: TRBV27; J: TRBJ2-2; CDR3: CASKEGAYTGELFF; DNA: TGTGCCAGCAAGGAGGGGGCTTACACCGGGGAGCTGTTTTTT
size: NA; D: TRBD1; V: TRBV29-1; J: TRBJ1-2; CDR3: CSVPDRVDYGYTF; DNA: TGCAGCGTTCCCGACAGGGTGGACTATGGCTACACCTTC
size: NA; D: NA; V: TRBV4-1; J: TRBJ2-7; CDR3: CASSQGNQYEQYF; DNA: TGCGCCAGCAGCCAAGGCAATCAGTACGAGCAGTACTTC
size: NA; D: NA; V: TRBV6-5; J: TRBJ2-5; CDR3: CASSYTRRQETQYF; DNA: TGTGCCAGCAGTTACACACGCAGACAAGAGACCCAGTACTTC
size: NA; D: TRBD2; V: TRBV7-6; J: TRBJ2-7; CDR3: CASSSTSGSYEQYF; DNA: TGTGCCAGCAGCTCGACTAGCGGGAGTTACGAGCAGTACTTC
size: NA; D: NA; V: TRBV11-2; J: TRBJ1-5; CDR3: CASSLDQPNQPQHF; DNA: TGTGCCAGCAGCTTAGACCAGCCTAATCAGCCCCAGCATTTT
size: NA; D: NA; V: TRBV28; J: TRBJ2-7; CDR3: CATSGTGEYEQYF; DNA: TGTGCCACCTCCGGGACTGGGGAATACGAGCAGTACTTC
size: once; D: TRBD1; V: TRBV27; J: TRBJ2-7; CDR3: CASSSVPGGYEQYF; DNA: TGTGCCAGCAGCTCGGTCCCAGGGGGCTACGAGCAGTACTTC
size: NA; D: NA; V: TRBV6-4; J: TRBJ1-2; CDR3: CASTRTEYYGYTF; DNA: TGTGCCAGCACAAGGACAGAGTATTATGGCTACACCTTC
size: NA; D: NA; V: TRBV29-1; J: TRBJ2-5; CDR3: CSVEGGSGTRQETQYF; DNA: TGCAGCGTTGAAGGAGGGTCCGGGACCCGCCAAGAGACCCAGTACTTC
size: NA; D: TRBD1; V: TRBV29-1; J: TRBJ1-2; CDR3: CSVREFSGGGFYGYTF; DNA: TGCAGCGTAAGGGAGTTTTCGGGAGGGGGCTTCTATGGCTACACCTTC
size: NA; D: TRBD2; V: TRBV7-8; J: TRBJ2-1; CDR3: CASSFWLAGDFDEQFF; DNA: TGTGCCAGCAGCTTCTGGCTAGCGGGAGATTTTGATGAGCAGTTCTTC
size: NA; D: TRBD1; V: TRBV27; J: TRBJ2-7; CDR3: CASSLGTELTYEQYF; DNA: TGTGCCAGCAGTTTGGGGACAGAGCTGACCTACGAGCAGTACTTC
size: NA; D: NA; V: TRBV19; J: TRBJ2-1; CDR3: CASSISGSGVYNEQFF; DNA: TGTGCCAGTAGTATCAGTGGATCGGGAGTTTACAATGAGCAGTTCTTC
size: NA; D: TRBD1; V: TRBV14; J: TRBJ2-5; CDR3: CASSQAGGGETQYF; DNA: TGTGCCAGCAGCCAGGCAGGGGGCGGGGAGACCCAGTACTTC
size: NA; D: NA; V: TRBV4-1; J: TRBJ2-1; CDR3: CASSHSPGDSYNEQFF; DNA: TGCGCCAGCAGCCACTCTCCGGGAGACAGCTACAATGAGCAGTTCTTC
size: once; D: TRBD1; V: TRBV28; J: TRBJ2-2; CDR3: CASSFLRTGGGTGELFF; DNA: TGTGCCAGCAGTTTCTTGCGGACAGGGGGAGGCACCGGGGAGCTGTTTTTT
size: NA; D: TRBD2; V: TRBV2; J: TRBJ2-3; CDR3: CASSPPGLAQDTDTQYF; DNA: TGTGCCAGCAGCCCCCCGGGACTAGCACAGGACACAGATACGCAGTATTTT
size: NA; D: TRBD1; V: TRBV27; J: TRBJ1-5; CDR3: CASSPTTGGNQPQHF; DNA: TGTGCCAGCAGTCCGACGACAGGGGGCAATCAGCCCCAGCATTTT
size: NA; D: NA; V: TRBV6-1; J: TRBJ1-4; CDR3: CASCPWGTTNEKLFF; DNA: TGTGCCAGCTGCCCATGGGGGACAACTAATGAAAAACTGTTTTTT
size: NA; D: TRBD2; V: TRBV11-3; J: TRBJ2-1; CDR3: CASSLRGSGGPYNEQFF; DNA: TGTGCCAGCAGCTTACGGGGAAGCGGGGGGCCCTACAATGAGCAGTTCTTC
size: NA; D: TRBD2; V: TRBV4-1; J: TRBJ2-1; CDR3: CASSQEGLLGLAGDGNEQFF; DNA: TGCGCCAGCAGCCAAGAAGGCCTTCTGGGACTAGCGGGAGATGGGAATGAGCAGTTCTTC
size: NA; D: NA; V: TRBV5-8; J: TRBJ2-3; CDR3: CASSPPGRGHTQYF; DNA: TGTGCCAGCAGCCCCCCCGGCAGGGGCCATACGCAGTATTTT
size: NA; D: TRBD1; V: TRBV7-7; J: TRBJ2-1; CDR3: CASSPRGHNEQFF; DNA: TGTGCCAGCAGCCCCAGGGGGCACAATGAGCAGTTCTTC
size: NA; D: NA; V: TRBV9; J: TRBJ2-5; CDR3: CASSDDEGETQYF; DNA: TGTGCCAGCAGCGATGATGAGGGGGAGACCCAGTACTTC
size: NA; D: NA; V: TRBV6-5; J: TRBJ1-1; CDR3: CASSYSGVGNTEAFF; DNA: TGTGCCAGCAGTTACTCAGGAGTCGGTAACACTGAAGCTTTCTTT
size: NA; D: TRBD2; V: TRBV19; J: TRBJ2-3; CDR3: CASSPSGRTDTQYF; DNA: TGTGCCAGTAGTCCTAGCGGCCGCACAGATACGCAGTATTTT
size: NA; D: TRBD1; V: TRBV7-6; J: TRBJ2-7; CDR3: CASSSLEGAQPGEQYF; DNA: TGTGCCAGCAGCTCACTCGAGGGGGCCCAACCGGGCGAGCAGTACTTC
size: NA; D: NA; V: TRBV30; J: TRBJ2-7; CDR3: CAWSVSLTYEQYF; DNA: TGTGCCTGGAGTGTGTCCCTAACCTACGAGCAGTACTTC